These 27 T cell receptor beta chains came from one sample sequenced in a study of blood T cell repertoires in COVID-19. Profiling relied on immunoSEQ multiplex PCR, and the TCRdb table lists in-frame clones only, not all of them. The sample has approximately 350,000 clones; 80% to 90% are singletons. Sequenced: peripheral blood. The receptors were gathered from a man aged 35 to 55 with acute or convalescent COVID-19.

The V gene is TRBV28, the J gene TRBJ2-7; 8 nucleotides line up with TRBD2. The CDR3 is 16 amino acids. The germline V gene encodes CDR1 MDHEN and CDR2 SYDVKM. V was pared by 6 bases and J by 0 bases, with 10 bases of the junction left unmatched. In DNA form, the CDR3 reads TGTGCCAGCAGGCAATTTACTAGCGGTAGCTCCTACGAGCAGTACTTC. Translated, it gives CASRQFTSGSSYEQYF.

The table lists this clone with a count of one. The chain joins TRBV30 to TRBJ2-1, with 8 positions matching TRBD1. The germline CDR1 and CDR2 sequences are GTSNPN and SVGIG (reference sequence). The CDR3 loop spans 15 amino acids. V lost 5 bases to trimming and J lost 6 bases; unmatched junction nucleotides: 12. In nucleotides, the CDR3 is TGTGCCTGGGACCGCGGGACAGGAGGCCCCAATGAGCAGTTCTTC. This codes for CAWDRGTGGPNEQFF.

The chain links TRBV24-1 to TRBJ2-1, with D perhaps matching TRBD1 (6 bases). CDR1 is KGHDR and CDR2 is SFDVKD in the germline V gene. V was cut by 7 bases and J by 7 bases, with 19 bases left in between. The CDR3 is made up of 15 amino acids. This CDR3 reads CATSWTPATGNEQFF. The CDR3 coding sequence is TGTGCCACCAGCTGGACTCCTGCTACAGGGAATGAGCAGTTCTTC.

The chain joins TRBV7-3 to TRBJ2-2, with 11 positions matching TRBD1. The CDR3 covers 15 residues. Germline-derived CDR1 and CDR2 are SGHTA and FQGTGA. J lost 6 bases, V lost 3 bases, and 3 bases had no gene match. Written as DNA, the CDR3 is TGTGCCAGCAGCTTCGGACAGGGGGCCGCCGGGGAGCTGTTTTTT. As protein: CASSFGQGAAGELFF.

The V and J genes are TRBV6-5 and TRBJ1-4, with 7 bases fitting TRBD1. Germline V gene data show CDR1 as MNHEY and CDR2 as SVGAGI. With 6 bases clipped from V and 8 bases from J, the junction kept 12 bases outside the gene matches. The CDR3 is 15 residues long. The CDR3 DNA is TGTGCCAGCAGACCCGACAGGGCCCTAAGAGAAAAACTGTTTTTT. Translated: CASRPDRALREKLFF.

The rearrangement joins TRBV28 to TRBJ1-5; TRBD1 matches at 11 bases. Germline CDR1 and CDR2: MDHEN and SYDVKM. The length of the CDR3 is 18 residues. V dropped 5 bases and J dropped 0; count of bases not matched to a gene: 9. CDR3 bases: TGTGCCAGCAGTCAAAGACCGGGACAGGGGGATAGCAATCAGCCCCAGCATTTT. Translated: CASSQRPGQGDSNQPQHF.

The chain uses TRBV10-3 and TRBJ1-1; D not certain. The CDR3 extends over 12 amino acids. Germline lookup yields CDR1 ENHRY and CDR2 SYGVKD. V was shortened by 4 bases and J by 5 bases, with 8 bases between the two germline ends. CDR3 sequence (DNA): TGTGCCATCAGTGGAGGGAAAACTGAAGCTTTCTTT. This gives the protein CAISGGKTEAFF.

The chain couples TRBV6-1 to TRBJ2-7, with 8 bases lining up with TRBD2. Trimming took 6 bases from V and 2 from J; bases not matched to a gene: 9. Germline lookup yields CDR1 MNHNS and CDR2 SASEGT. The CDR3 sequence is 15 residues long. CDR3 in amino acids: CASRLGTRGTYEQYF. CDR3 DNA: TGTGCCAGCAGACTCGGGACTAGGGGAACCTACGAGCAGTACTTC.

The chain combines TRBV4-1 with TRBJ1-5; the D gene is possibly TRBD1 (6 bases). This CDR3 spans 16 amino acids. Germline V lookup: CDR1 MGHRA, CDR2 YSYEKL. V was cut by 2 bases and J by 3 bases, with 14 bases left in between. CDR3 residues: CASSQRAGQSNQPQHF. The CDR3 region has the DNA TGCGCCAGCAGCCAAAGGGCAGGACAGTCCAATCAGCCCCAGCATTTT.

This chain connects TRBV27 to TRBJ2-1, with 9 bases lining up with TRBD1. The germline V gene has CDR1 MNHEY and CDR2 SMNVEV (reference sequence). V shed 4 bases, J shed 5 bases, and the junction held 3 bases outside the gene matches. The CDR3 contains 14 residues. The CDR3 loop is CASSSQGAHNEQFF. The CDR3 nucleotides are TGTGCCAGCAGTTCACAGGGGGCGCACAATGAGCAGTTCTTC.

CDR3 loop: CASSIRRADTDTQYF. The CDR3 DNA reads as TGTGCCAGTAGTATAAGGCGGGCCGACACAGATACGCAGTATTTT. The chain has TRBV19 and TRBJ2-3; a possible D gene is TRBD2 (5 bases). The CDR3 extends over 15 amino acids. V was cut by 2 bases and J by 2 bases, with 11 bases left in between. CDR1 is LNHDA and CDR2 is SQIVND in the germline V gene (reference sequence).

The chain joins TRBV9 to TRBJ2-2, with D possibly TRBD1 on 6 matching bases. There are 14 residues in the CDR3. The V end lost 0 bases, the J end lost 4 bases, and 7 bases lay between the germline ends. Germline V gene data show CDR1 as SGDLS and CDR2 as YYNGEE. Here the CDR3 DNA reads TGTGCCAGCAGCGTAGCAGGGGCCACCGGGGAGCTGTTTTTT. It specifies CASSVAGATGELFF.

The chain couples TRBV27 to TRBJ1-1, with TRBD1 identical over 7 bases. From germline, CDR1 is MNHEY and CDR2 SMNVEV (reference sequence). The CDR3 sequence is 15 residues long. The V gene end was trimmed by 7 bases and the J gene end by 7 bases; junction bases not matched to a gene: 15. The CDR3 coding sequence is TGTGCCAGCACGACCTCCGGGACAGCTTGTATTGAAGCTTTCTTT. This translates into CASTTSGTACIEAFF.

The V and J genes are TRBV5-1 and TRBJ1-4; TRBD1 aligns across 9 bases. CDR3 size: 15 residues. Germline assignment: CDR1 SGHRS and CDR2 YFSETQ. The J segment lost 8 bases and the V segment lost 0 bases, leaving 5 bases of the junction unmatched. The CDR3 bases are TGCGCCAGCAGCTTGGTGGGACAGGGCTACGAAAAACTGTTTTTT. This encodes CASSLVGQGYEKLFF. Looking up the rest from reference TRBV5-1 and TRBJ1-4 gives the full variable domain: KAGVTQTPRYLIKTRGQQVTLSCSPISGHRSVSWYQQTPGQGLQFLFEYFSETQRNKGNFPGRFSGRQFSNSRSEMNVSTLELGDSALYLCASSLVGQGYEKLFFGSGTQLSVL.

The chain joins TRBV7-8 to TRBJ1-4, with D possibly matching TRBD1 (6 bases). The ends were cut back, 2 bases at V and 3 bases at J, with 25 bases in the middle. Germline loops: CDR1 SGHVS, CDR2 FQNEAQ. The CDR3 runs 20 residues. The chain's CDR3 is CASSLPRVLGGQTANEKLFF. The CDR3 nucleotides are TGTGCCAGCAGCTTACCTCGTGTTTTGGGGGGGCAGACGGCTAATGAAAAACTGTTTTTT.

The CDR3 DNA reads as TGTGCCAGCGAGAAGCGGGAGACGGAGACCCAGTACTTC. Encoded protein: CASEKRETETQYF. The V gene is TRBV6-5, the J gene TRBJ2-5; TRBD2 matches at 8 bases. The CDR3 totals 13 residues. Trimming removed 8 bases from V and 5 bases from J; junction bases left unmatched: 7. CDR1 MNHEY and CDR2 SVGAGI come from the germline V gene.

Points on this clone: The sample carries other DNA sequences with the same CDR3. The CDR3 sequence is CASSFRGNQPQHF. Here the CDR3 DNA reads TGTGCCAGCAGTTTCAGGGGAAACCAGCCCCAGCATTTT. The chain recombines TRBV27 with TRBJ1-5; possible D gene TRBD1, 6 bases. The CDR3 is 13 amino acids. The germline V gene has CDR1 MNHEY and CDR2 SMNVEV (reference sequence). Between the trimmed V and J ends, which lost 3 bases and 7 bases, there was a span of 10 bases.

The rearrangement uses TRBV5-1 and TRBJ1-2; 11 bases agree with TRBD1. V lost 4 bases, J lost 8 bases, and 10 bases stayed unmatched. The CDR3 totals 15 residues. Germline CDR1 and CDR2: SGHRS and YFSETQ. The CDR3 DNA is TGCGCCAGCAGCCTCGGGACAGGGGGATCATACGGCTACACCTTC. Translation: CASSLGTGGSYGYTF.

The chain couples TRBV3-1 (or the pseudogene TRBV3-2) to TRBJ2-1; the match to TRBD1 covers 10 bases. Looked up from germline, CDR1 is LGHDT and CDR2 is YNNKEL (reference sequence). The CDR3 sequence is 15 residues long. V gave up 1 base and J gave up 5 bases; unmatched junction bases: 2. CDR3 loop: CASSQGGTGDNEQFF. The CDR3 nucleotides are TGTGCCAGCAGCCAAGGTGGGACAGGGGACAATGAGCAGTTCTTC.

The chain combines TRBV2 with TRBJ2-2, with TRBD2 matching over 10 bases. CDR3 length equals 17 residues. Looked up from germline, CDR1 is SNHLY and CDR2 is FYNNEI. The ends lost 6 bases at V and 5 bases at J; junction bases unmatched: 12. This chain's CDR3 is CASRPGSGGAGTGELFF. The CDR3 DNA reads as TGTGCCAGCAGGCCGGGAAGCGGGGGGGCCGGGACCGGGGAGCTGTTTTTT.

This chain joins TRBV27 and TRBJ2-3, with D possibly TRBD2 on 6 matching bases. The germline CDR1 and CDR2 sequences are MNHEY and SMNVEV (reference sequence). The CDR3 has 17 amino acids. Trimming took off 5 bases at V and 1 base at J, with 19 bases between the two ends. CDR3 DNA sequence: TGTGCCAGCAGTATTTCGGGACTCTCTATCCGCACAGATACGCAGTATTTT. Translated, it gives CASSISGLSIRTDTQYF.

This chain connects TRBV11-1 to TRBJ2-7, with TRBD1 identical over 7 bases. Germline V gene sequence: CDR1 SGHAT, CDR2 FQDESV (reference sequence). V was pared by 5 bases and J by 5 bases, with 6 bases of the junction left unmatched. This CDR3 is 13 amino acids long. In nucleotides, the CDR3 is TGTGCCAGCAGCGACAGGGTGTTCAACGAGCAGTACTTC. Protein product: CASSDRVFNEQYF.

In this sample, this clone turned up once. The V and J genes are TRBV5-6 and TRBJ2-6; 10 positions agree with TRBD2. V shed 4 bases and J 0 bases; nucleotides not matched to a gene: 4. Germline CDR1 is SGHDT and CDR2 is YYEEEE. The CDR3 consists of 17 residues. The CDR3: CASSLAGAISGANVLTF. CDR3 DNA sequence: TGTGCCAGCAGCCTAGCGGGGGCGATCTCTGGGGCCAACGTCCTGACTTTC.

The V call is TRBV28, the J call TRBJ2-2; 10 nucleotides agree with TRBD2. Germline V gene lookup returns CDR1 MDHEN and CDR2 SYDVKM. The length of the CDR3 is 16 residues. V was pared by 4 bases and J by 3 bases, with 5 bases of the junction left unmatched. As DNA, the CDR3 is TGTGCCAGCAGTTACCCTAGCGGGAGATACACCGGGGAGCTGTTTTTT. Protein: CASSYPSGRYTGELFF.

This clone was seen only a few times. V usage is TRBV7-3 and J usage is TRBJ2-1; D unresolved. CDR1 and CDR2 from the germline V gene are SGHTA and FQGTGA. Trimming removed 2 bases from V and 10 bases from J, with 6 bases in between. CDR3 length: 11 amino acids. The CDR3 sequence: CASSLLAEQFF. DNA for the CDR3: TGTGCCAGCAGCTTATTAGCAGAGCAGTTCTTC.

This clone was seen only once. The chain links TRBV4-2 to TRBJ1-1; 9 nucleotides match TRBD1. The length of the CDR3 is 16 residues. J was trimmed by 6 bases and V by 5 bases; bases with no gene match: 13. Germline CDR1 reads LGHNA; CDR2 reads YNFKEQ. CDR3 protein: CASSARDRDSGAEAFF. CDR3 DNA sequence: TGTGCCAGCAGCGCCCGGGACAGGGACTCGGGGGCTGAAGCTTTCTTT.

V is TRBV27 and J is TRBJ2-7; D unclear. V was clipped by 2 bases and J by 1 base, with 3 bases between them. The CDR3 covers 12 residues. Germline V gene sequence: CDR1 MNHEY, CDR2 SMNVEV (reference sequence). The CDR3 region is CASSLPSYEQYF. In nucleotides, the CDR3 is TGTGCCAGCAGTTTACCATCCTACGAGCAGTACTTC.